These T cell receptor beta chains were read from a single sample in a study of shared T cell receptors in the human thymus. The assay was immunoSEQ multiplex PCR, and TCRdb's table has in-frame clones only and misses some. The table has hundreds of thousands of clones, 70% to 90% seen once. This sample also belongs to another study, concerning human thymus T cells.

Sample: thymocytes. The source of these receptors is a boy under two years old with a congenital heart defect. Both conserved end residues are part of each CDR3. The order of the fields is J gene, D gene, V gene, clone size, CDR3 protein, CDR3 DNA. D genes are given only for firm matches. Some rows mark clone size as missing; the rest say once, few, many or name a class of expanded clone.

j_gene: TRBJ2-7
d_gene: TRBD2
v_gene: TRBV30
abundance: NA
CDR3aa: CAWRPRYRGRLWTSGRSYEQYF
CDR3nt: TGTGCCTGGCGCCCCCGGTACAGGGGGAGACTATGGACTAGCGGGAGGTCCTACGAGCAGTACTTC

j_gene: TRBJ2-7
d_gene: TRBD2
v_gene: TRBV14
abundance: few
CDR3aa: CASSQVRTERTSGSSLSYEQYF
CDR3nt: TGTGCCAGCAGCCAAGTTAGGACAGAGAGGACTAGCGGGTCCTCCCTCTCCTACGAGCAGTACTTC

j_gene: TRBJ2-3
d_gene: NA
v_gene: TRBV6-5
abundance: NA
CDR3aa: CASSYLGADTQYF
CDR3nt: TGTGCCAGCAGTTACTTAGGAGCAGATACGCAGTATTTT

j_gene: TRBJ2-7
d_gene: NA
v_gene: TRBV29-1
abundance: NA
CDR3aa: CSVAVLEPYEQYF
CDR3nt: TGCAGCGTTGCGGTCTTAGAACCCTACGAGCAGTACTTC

j_gene: TRBJ2-2
d_gene: NA
v_gene: TRBV7-9
abundance: NA
CDR3aa: CASSLEGVPNHTGELFF
CDR3nt: TGTGCCAGCAGCTTAGAAGGGGTCCCTAATCACACCGGGGAGCTGTTTTTT

j_gene: TRBJ2-5
d_gene: TRBD2
v_gene: TRBV15
abundance: NA
CDR3aa: CATSRECGTSEEETQYF
CDR3nt: TGTGCCACCAGCAGGGAATGTGGGACTAGCGAAGAAGAGACCCAGTACTTC

j_gene: TRBJ2-7
d_gene: TRBD1
v_gene: TRBV14
abundance: NA
CDR3aa: CASSQGDRALHHPSSYEQYF
CDR3nt: TGTGCCAGCAGCCAAGGGGACAGGGCCCTCCACCACCCGTCCAGCTACGAGCAGTACTTC

j_gene: TRBJ1-2
d_gene: TRBD1
v_gene: TRBV27
abundance: once
CDR3aa: CASSFRDRGYGYTF
CDR3nt: TGTGCCAGCAGTTTTCGGGACAGGGGCTATGGCTACACCTTC

j_gene: TRBJ1-2
d_gene: NA
v_gene: TRBV4-3
abundance: NA
CDR3aa: CASSQDLGQSDGYTF
CDR3nt: TGCGCCAGCAGCCAAGACTTAGGACAGTCTGATGGCTACACCTTC

j_gene: TRBJ2-2
d_gene: NA
v_gene: TRBV10-3
abundance: NA
CDR3aa: CAIRSGVVGELFF
CDR3nt: TGTGCCATCAGGTCAGGGGTGGTCGGGGAGCTGTTTTTT

j_gene: TRBJ2-3
d_gene: TRBD1
v_gene: TRBV28
abundance: NA
CDR3aa: CASSADRGADTQYF
CDR3nt: TGTGCCAGCAGTGCGGACAGGGGGGCAGATACGCAGTATTTT

j_gene: TRBJ1-1
d_gene: NA
v_gene: TRBV30
abundance: NA
CDR3aa: CAWSDDRTPEAFF
CDR3nt: TGTGCCTGGAGCGACGACAGGACCCCTGAAGCTTTCTTT

j_gene: TRBJ2-5
d_gene: NA
v_gene: TRBV28
abundance: once
CDR3aa: CASSERETQYF
CDR3nt: TGTGCCAGCAGCGAGCGGGAGACCCAGTACTTC

j_gene: TRBJ2-6
d_gene: NA
v_gene: TRBV14
abundance: few
CDR3aa: CASRWAGAGANVLTF
CDR3nt: TGTGCCAGCAGGTGGGCAGGGGCTGGGGCCAACGTCCTGACTTTC

j_gene: TRBJ1-4
d_gene: TRBD1
v_gene: TRBV14
abundance: NA
CDR3aa: CASSQESQGGTNEKLFF
CDR3nt: TGTGCCAGCAGCCAAGAGTCACAGGGGGGAACTAATGAAAAACTGTTTTTT

j_gene: TRBJ1-3
d_gene: TRBD1
v_gene: TRBV5-1
abundance: NA
CDR3aa: CASSLALSGQGQGNTIYF
CDR3nt: TGCGCCAGCAGCTTGGCTTTGTCCGGACAGGGCCAAGGAAACACCATATATTTT

j_gene: TRBJ2-7
d_gene: TRBD2
v_gene: TRBV6-1
abundance: once
CDR3aa: CASSDAGGSGGQYF
CDR3nt: TGTGCCAGCAGTGACGCGGGTGGGAGCGGGGGGCAGTACTTC

j_gene: TRBJ2-7
d_gene: NA
v_gene: TRBV9
abundance: few
CDR3aa: CASSKGYRASEGEQYF
CDR3nt: TGTGCCAGCAGCAAAGGTTATCGGGCTTCTGAGGGCGAGCAGTACTTC

j_gene: TRBJ2-7
d_gene: TRBD1
v_gene: TRBV15
abundance: few
CDR3aa: CATSREGLRDRGNYEQYF
CDR3nt: TGTGCCACCAGCAGAGAAGGACTCCGGGACAGGGGAAACTACGAGCAGTACTTC

j_gene: TRBJ1-6
d_gene: TRBD1
v_gene: TRBV28
abundance: NA
CDR3aa: CASTRGVGTDNSPLHF
CDR3nt: TGTGCCAGCACCCGCGGGGTAGGGACAGATAATTCACCCCTCCACTTT

j_gene: TRBJ2-7
d_gene: NA
v_gene: TRBV28
abundance: NA
CDR3aa: CARRGLQYF
CDR3nt: TGTGCCAGACGGGGTTTGCAGTACTTC

j_gene: TRBJ2-2
d_gene: NA
v_gene: TRBV4-1
abundance: few
CDR3aa: CASSHEDRTTGELFF
CDR3nt: TGCGCCAGCAGCCATGAAGACAGGACAACCGGGGAGCTGTTTTTT

j_gene: TRBJ2-3
d_gene: TRBD2
v_gene: TRBV30
abundance: NA
CDR3aa: CAWMYFPAGVIDTQYF
CDR3nt: TGTGCCTGGATGTATTTCCCAGCGGGGGTGATAGATACGCAGTATTTT

j_gene: TRBJ1-2
d_gene: NA
v_gene: TRBV19
abundance: NA
CDR3aa: CASAASFYGYTF
CDR3nt: TGTGCCAGCGCCGCGTCCTTCTATGGCTACACCTTC

j_gene: TRBJ2-7
d_gene: NA
v_gene: TRBV27
abundance: NA
CDR3aa: CASSLEARRSGQTYEQYF
CDR3nt: TGTGCCAGCAGTTTAGAGGCGAGGCGATCCGGACAGACCTACGAGCAGTACTTC

j_gene: TRBJ2-7
d_gene: NA
v_gene: TRBV11-2
abundance: NA
CDR3aa: CASSLAGVPYEQYF
CDR3nt: TGTGCCAGCAGCTTAGCGGGAGTTCCCTACGAGCAGTACTTC

j_gene: TRBJ1-3
d_gene: TRBD1
v_gene: TRBV11-2
abundance: NA
CDR3aa: CASSLGDRGNTIYF
CDR3nt: TGTGCCAGCAGCTTAGGGGACAGGGGAAACACCATATATTTT

j_gene: TRBJ2-5
d_gene: TRBD2
v_gene: TRBV4-3
abundance: NA
CDR3aa: CASSPQTSGRAETQYF
CDR3nt: TGCGCCAGCAGCCCCCAGACTAGCGGGAGGGCAGAGACCCAGTACTTC

j_gene: TRBJ2-2
d_gene: TRBD2
v_gene: TRBV4-3
abundance: NA
CDR3aa: CASRHRLAEKTHTGELFF
CDR3nt: TGCGCCAGCAGACACAGACTAGCGGAAAAGACCCACACCGGGGAGCTGTTTTTT

j_gene: TRBJ2-1
d_gene: TRBD2
v_gene: TRBV5-6
abundance: NA
CDR3aa: CASSLLTSEYNEQFF
CDR3nt: TGTGCCAGCAGCTTGTTGACTAGCGAGTACAATGAGCAGTTCTTC

j_gene: TRBJ2-6
d_gene: TRBD1
v_gene: TRBV30
abundance: NA
CDR3aa: CAWSHRGVFANVLTF
CDR3nt: TGTGCCTGGAGCCACAGGGGGGTGTTTGCCAACGTCCTGACTTTC

j_gene: TRBJ2-7
d_gene: TRBD1
v_gene: TRBV5-5
abundance: NA
CDR3aa: CASSCIRDRSYEQYF
CDR3nt: TGTGCCAGCAGCTGTATCCGGGACAGGTCCTACGAGCAGTACTTC

j_gene: TRBJ2-2
d_gene: NA
v_gene: TRBV7-2
abundance: NA
CDR3aa: CASSPGWRNTGELFF
CDR3nt: TGTGCCAGCAGCCCCGGGTGGCGGAACACCGGGGAGCTGTTTTTT

j_gene: TRBJ2-3
d_gene: NA
v_gene: TRBV7-2
abundance: NA
CDR3aa: CASSLEGGRREQYF
CDR3nt: TGTGCCAGCAGCTTAGAGGGCGGGCGGCGGGAGCAGTATTTT

j_gene: TRBJ2-7
d_gene: TRBD2
v_gene: TRBV7-2
abundance: NA
CDR3aa: CASSFLLAVSYEQYF
CDR3nt: TGTGCCAGCAGCTTTTTACTAGCGGTATCCTACGAGCAGTACTTC

j_gene: TRBJ2-7
d_gene: TRBD1
v_gene: TRBV7-2
abundance: NA
CDR3aa: CASSPRRGNYEQYF
CDR3nt: TGTGCCAGCAGCCCCCGCAGGGGGAACTACGAGCAGTACTTC

j_gene: TRBJ2-1
d_gene: NA
v_gene: TRBV4-3
abundance: NA
CDR3aa: CASSPLGSVGYNEQFF
CDR3nt: TGCGCCAGCAGCCCGCTAGGGAGCGTCGGGTACAATGAGCAGTTCTTC

j_gene: TRBJ1-2
d_gene: NA
v_gene: TRBV2
abundance: NA
CDR3aa: CASSEGSVGYGYTF
CDR3nt: TGTGCCAGCAGTGAAGGTAGCGTAGGCTATGGCTACACCTTC

j_gene: TRBJ1-2
d_gene: NA
v_gene: TRBV28
abundance: once
CDR3aa: CASDSTNYGYTF
CDR3nt: TGTGCTTCGGACAGTACTAACTATGGCTACACCTTC

j_gene: TRBJ2-5
d_gene: NA
v_gene: TRBV27
abundance: NA
CDR3aa: CASSPQATKETQYF
CDR3nt: TGTGCCAGCAGCCCCCAGGCTACCAAAGAGACCCAGTACTTC

j_gene: TRBJ2-7
d_gene: TRBD2
v_gene: TRBV5-4
abundance: NA
CDR3aa: CASTESGPSGDQHTYEQYF
CDR3nt: TGTGCCAGCACCGAAAGTGGGCCTAGCGGGGACCAACACACTTACGAGCAGTACTTC

j_gene: TRBJ2-3
d_gene: NA
v_gene: TRBV11-3
abundance: NA
CDR3aa: CASSHPGSVGDTQYF
CDR3nt: TGTGCCAGCAGCCACCCGGGGAGCGTAGGGGATACGCAGTATTTT

j_gene: TRBJ2-7
d_gene: TRBD2
v_gene: TRBV14
abundance: NA
CDR3aa: CASSQTPGTRDYEQYF
CDR3nt: TGTGCCAGCAGCCAGACCCCCGGGACTAGAGACTACGAGCAGTACTTC

j_gene: TRBJ2-7
d_gene: TRBD2
v_gene: TRBV6-1
abundance: NA
CDR3aa: CASSGTRRGVYSYEQYF
CDR3nt: TGTGCCAGCAGTGGAACCAGACGGGGGGTATATTCCTACGAGCAGTACTTC

j_gene: TRBJ2-7
d_gene: NA
v_gene: TRBV6-6
abundance: few
CDR3aa: CASSPRSLNLYEQYF
CDR3nt: TGTGCCAGCAGTCCTCGTAGTCTCAACCTGTACGAGCAGTACTTC

j_gene: TRBJ2-1
d_gene: TRBD1
v_gene: TRBV10-3
abundance: NA
CDR3aa: CAIRGQGWIEQFF
CDR3nt: TGTGCCATCAGAGGACAGGGATGGATTGAGCAGTTCTTC

j_gene: TRBJ2-4
d_gene: TRBD2
v_gene: TRBV30
abundance: NA
CDR3aa: CAWSGDRTSGTGGSKNIQYF
CDR3nt: TGTGCCTGGAGTGGAGATCGGACTAGCGGGACAGGAGGGAGCAAAAACATTCAGTACTTC

j_gene: TRBJ2-3
d_gene: TRBD2
v_gene: TRBV30
abundance: NA
CDR3aa: CAWRVGGRQTDTQYF
CDR3nt: TGTGCCTGGAGGGTGGGAGGGCGTCAGACAGATACGCAGTATTTT

j_gene: TRBJ2-7
d_gene: TRBD1
v_gene: TRBV19
abundance: NA
CDR3aa: CASSIVPGQGYEQYF
CDR3nt: TGTGCCAGTAGTATAGTTCCGGGACAGGGCTACGAGCAGTACTTC

j_gene: TRBJ1-1
d_gene: NA
v_gene: TRBV18
abundance: NA
CDR3aa: CASSRNRREANTEAFF
CDR3nt: TGTGCCAGCTCGCGGAATCGGAGGGAGGCCAACACTGAAGCTTTCTTT

j_gene: TRBJ1-4
d_gene: NA
v_gene: TRBV7-8
abundance: NA
CDR3aa: CASSNLLGGRGEKLFF
CDR3nt: TGTGCCAGCAGTAACCTCCTGGGGGGGCGAGGTGAAAAACTGTTTTTT

j_gene: TRBJ2-1
d_gene: TRBD1
v_gene: TRBV4-1
abundance: NA
CDR3aa: CASSQGQGDNEQFF
CDR3nt: TGCGCCAGCAGCCAGGGACAGGGGGACAATGAGCAGTTCTTC

j_gene: TRBJ1-1
d_gene: TRBD1
v_gene: TRBV28
abundance: few
CDR3aa: CASNARGENTEAFF
CDR3nt: TGTGCCAGCAATGCCAGGGGGGAGAACACTGAAGCTTTCTTT

j_gene: TRBJ1-4
d_gene: NA
v_gene: TRBV25-1
abundance: NA
CDR3aa: CASSGPRSEGEVEKLFF
CDR3nt: TGTGCCAGCAGTGGGCCTCGTAGCGAGGGTGAGGTTGAAAAACTGTTTTTT

j_gene: TRBJ1-1
d_gene: NA
v_gene: TRBV7-9
abundance: NA
CDR3aa: CASSSPGGRAFF
CDR3nt: TGTGCCAGCAGCTCGCCGGGAGGGAGAGCTTTCTTT